The 24 T cell receptor beta chains in this list originate from one sample, sequenced in a study of blood T cell repertoires in COVID-19. Using immunoSEQ multiplex PCR, the repertoire was profiled, and TCRdb retains in-frame clones only, with some absent. The sample has more than 85,000 clones; approximately 83% are singletons. Sequenced: PBMCs or T cells enriched from blood (not recorded which). The receptor set was obtained from a woman between 45 and 60 years old who had recovered from COVID-19.

The rearrangement links TRBV28 to TRBJ2-1; 8 bases line up with TRBD1. The CDR3 has 15 residues. Germline V lookup: CDR1 MDHEN, CDR2 SYDVKM. With 6 bases clipped from V and 4 bases from J, the junction kept 8 bases outside the gene matches. Here the CDR3 DNA reads TGTGCCAGCAGCCTCCCGGGACAGGAATACAATGAGCAGTTCTTC. This gives the protein CASSLPGQEYNEQFF.

The chain links TRBV19 to TRBJ1-4; D gene unclear. Germline V gene sequence: CDR1 LNHDA, CDR2 SQIVND (reference sequence). This CDR3 spans 13 amino acids. Trimming stripped 9 bases from V and 8 bases from J, with 16 bases between. In DNA, the CDR3 is TGTGCCAGCGTAAATCGCGGGGAAGAAAAACTGTTTTTT. Protein sequence: CASVNRGEEKLFF.

A word on this clone: This CDR3 is also generated by other DNA sequences in the sample. The gene calls are TRBV10-3 and TRBJ1-1; D unclear. Deletions cut 8 bases from V and 4 bases from J, with 11 bases between. Germline-derived CDR1 and CDR2 are ENHRY and SYGVKD. The CDR3 has 12 residues. CDR3 sequence reads: CAISEGGTEAFF. CDR3 nucleotide sequence: TGTGCCATCTCGGAAGGAGGCACTGAAGCTTTCTTT.

This rearrangement joins TRBV11-2 to TRBJ2-7, with a weak D call TRBD1 (6 bases). V was shortened by 5 bases and J by 0 bases, with 8 bases between the two germline ends. Looked up from germline, CDR1 is SGHAT and CDR2 is FQNNGV. The CDR3 runs 13 residues. CDR3 DNA sequence: TGTGCCAGCAGCCAGGACAGCTCCTACGAGCAGTACTTC. Its translation: CASSQDSSYEQYF.

This chain uses TRBV18 with TRBJ2-7; TRBD2 agrees at 9 bases. This CDR3 contains 14 residues. V was pared by 2 bases and J by 6 bases, with 5 bases of the junction left unmatched. Per the germline V gene, CDR1 is KGHSH and CDR2 is LQKENI. The CDR3 sequence is CASSPLAGEGEQYF. The CDR3 nucleotides are TGTGCCAGCTCACCATTAGCGGGGGAGGGCGAGCAGTACTTC.

This clone was seen once. The chain combines TRBV21-1 with TRBJ2-2; the table gives TRBD1 as D, unverified against the DNA. TRBV21-1 is a listed pseudogene. This CDR3 has 17 amino acids. CDR3 DNA: TGTGCCAGCAGCAAAGTCTGCGACAGGGAGAACACCGGGGAGCTGTTTTTT. Translated, it gives CASSKVCDRENTGELFF.

J is TRBJ2-7 and V is TRBV7-8, with 9 bases matching TRBD2. Unmatched junction bases numbered 14, after V lost 1 base and J lost 7 bases. This CDR3 has 17 amino acids. The germline V gene encodes CDR1 SGHVS and CDR2 FQNEAQ. The CDR3 is CASSLGTTAGGPREQYF. The CDR3 nucleotides are TGTGCCAGCAGCTTAGGGACCACCGCGGGAGGGCCGAGGGAGCAGTACTTC.

The chain couples TRBV2 to TRBJ2-2, with 10 bases lining up with TRBD1. Germline trimming cut 5 bases from V and 5 bases from J; bases unmatched to any gene: 5. The CDR3 spans 15 residues. Germline CDR1 and CDR2: SNHLY and FYNNEI. The DNA of the CDR3 is TGTGCCAGCAGTCCCGGGACAGGGGTGACCGGGGAGCTGTTTTTT. It specifies CASSPGTGVTGELFF.

The V and J genes are TRBV10-2 and TRBJ2-7; D possibly corresponds to TRBD1 (6 bases). The CDR3 loop spans 13 amino acids. Germline loops: CDR1 WSHSY, CDR2 SAAADI. V lost 8 bases to trimming and J lost 5 bases, with 16 bases between them. The CDR3 DNA sequence: TGCGCCAGCGCCTCGACAGGTACCCACGAGCAGTACTTC. It is translated as CASASTGTHEQYF.

The chain is built from TRBV19 and TRBJ2-3; 9 bases line up with TRBD2. The CDR3 is 14 amino acids. The trim removed 9 bases at V and 6 bases at J, leaving 10 bases unmatched. Germline V gene sequence: CDR1 LNHDA, CDR2 SQIVND (reference sequence). CDR3 sequence reads: CASGSGGMPDTQYF. CDR3 nucleotide sequence: TGTGCCAGCGGGAGCGGGGGGATGCCTGATACGCAGTATTTT.

This clone has at least ten counts. The chain uses TRBV11-2 and TRBJ1-1, with 9 bases identical to TRBD1. This CDR3 is built from 15 residues. Trimming at V came to 4 bases and at J to 4 bases, leaving 7 bases not matched to a gene. Germline loops: CDR1 SGHAT, CDR2 FQNNGV. The CDR3 DNA sequence: TGTGCCAGCAGCTCTCGGGACAGGGCGCGCACTGAAGCTTTCTTT. Translating it yields CASSSRDRARTEAFF.

This clone was observed a handful of times. The chain couples TRBV6-6 to TRBJ1-1; no reliable D call. Looked up from germline, CDR1 is MNHNY and CDR2 is SVGAGI (reference sequence). Trimming removed 8 bases from V and 0 bases from J, with 7 bases in between. The length of the CDR3 is 12 residues. CDR3 sequence: CASSRLNTEAFF. As DNA, the CDR3 is TGTGCCAGCTCGAGGTTGAACACTGAAGCTTTCTTT.

This clone was seen a single time. The chain employs TRBV14 and TRBJ2-3, with D perhaps matching TRBD1 (5 bases). The CDR3 consists of 12 residues. Germline loops: CDR1 SGHDN, CDR2 FVKESK. V shed 0 bases and J shed 10 bases, with 8 bases lying between them. The CDR3 here is CASSQDRVSQYF. CDR3 bases: TGTGCCAGCAGCCAAGACAGGGTTTCGCAGTATTTT.

This clone was seen once. V is TRBV19 and J is TRBJ1-3; no firm D call. Trimming took 5 bases from V and 7 from J, leaving 15 bases between them. The CDR3 length is 14 residues. Per germline, CDR1 LNHDA and CDR2 SQIVND (reference sequence). The CDR3 sequence: CASSPGARGNTIYF. The CDR3, as DNA: TGTGCCAGTAGTCCGGGAGCCCGAGGTAACACCATATATTTT.

The gene calls are TRBV19 and TRBJ2-7; 7 nucleotides align to TRBD1. The germline V gene encodes CDR1 LNHDA and CDR2 SQIVND (reference sequence). The trim removed 6 bases at V and 0 bases at J, leaving 8 bases unmatched. The CDR3 runs 15 residues. The CDR3 sequence is CASRTETGSSYEQYF. CDR3 DNA: TGTGCCAGTAGAACGGAGACAGGGAGCTCCTACGAGCAGTACTTC.

The table lists this clone with a few counts. The J gene is TRBJ2-7, the V gene TRBV28; D is possibly TRBD1 (6 bases). CDR3 length: 15 residues. Trimming removed 6 bases at V and 0 bases at J, with 15 bases between. Germline assignment: CDR1 MDHEN and CDR2 SYDVKM. The CDR3 nucleotides are TGTGCCAGCAGCTCCGGGACACCGGCCTCCTACGAGCAGTACTTC. Protein product: CASSSGTPASYEQYF. The full variable domain, rest sourced from reference TRBV28 and TRBJ2-7, is DVKVTQSSRYLVKRTGEKVFLECVQDMDHENMFWYRQDPGLGLRLIYFSYDVKMKEKGDIPEGYSVSREKKERFSLILESASTNQTSMYLCASSSGTPASYEQYFGPGTRLTVT.

The count of this clone is one. This specimen includes other DNA sequences encoding the same CDR3. This chain links TRBV6-1 with TRBJ1-5; 7 bases fit TRBD1. Germline trimming cut 2 bases from V and 0 bases from J; bases unmatched to any gene: 4. Looked up from germline, CDR1 is MNHNS and CDR2 is SASEGT. The CDR3 loop spans 16 amino acids. The CDR3 region has the DNA TGTGCCAGCAGTGAAATGGGACAGTATAGCAATCAGCCCCAGCATTTT. Its translation is CASSEMGQYSNQPQHF.

Here the CDR3 DNA reads TGTGCCAGCAGCGGATCCGGGGGGGGCCATCAGCCCCAGCATTTT. Translating it yields CASSGSGGGHQPQHF. V and J are TRBV7-2 and TRBJ1-5, with D tentatively TRBD1 (6 bases). Germline CDR1 reads SGHTA; CDR2 reads FQGNSA. The CDR3 loop spans 15 amino acids. V was shortened by 5 bases and J by 5 bases, with 16 bases between the two germline ends.

Here the CDR3 DNA reads TGTGCCAGTAGTATTGCCGGGAGCTGGAACAATGAGCAGTTCTTC. As protein: CASSIAGSWNNEQFF. V is TRBV19 and J is TRBJ2-1; tentative D call: TRBD2 (6 bases). The CDR3 has 15 residues. Per the germline V gene, CDR1 is LNHDA and CDR2 is SQIVND (reference sequence). V lost 3 bases, J lost 5 bases, and 14 bases lay in between.

The chain joins TRBV2 to TRBJ2-7, with 9 bases lining up with TRBD1. Looked up from germline, CDR1 is SNHLY and CDR2 is FYNNEI. The trim removed 3 bases at V and 4 bases at J, leaving 7 bases unmatched. The CDR3 has 15 residues. The CDR3 protein is CASSELRQGVYEQYF. DNA of the CDR3: TGTGCCAGCAGTGAGCTCAGACAGGGGGTATACGAGCAGTACTTC.

The chain is built from TRBV29-1 and TRBJ2-7; 9 nucleotides agree with TRBD1. The CDR3 extends over 12 amino acids. J gave up 7 bases and V 8 bases, and 9 bases lay outside the gene matches. Per the germline V gene, CDR1 is SQVTM and CDR2 is ANQGSEA. This CDR3 is CSTRTGGGEQYF. The CDR3 nucleotides are TGCAGCACGAGAACAGGGGGCGGGGAGCAGTACTTC.

J is TRBJ2-3 and V is TRBV29-1; D is undetermined. Germline V gene lookup returns CDR1 SQVTM and CDR2 ANQGSEA. The CDR3 runs 12 residues. Trimming cost V 3 bases and J 0 bases, with 4 bases left between them. As DNA, the CDR3 is TGCAGCGTTGATTCTAGCACAGATACGCAGTATTTT. Encoded protein: CSVDSSTDTQYF.

V and J are TRBV27 and TRBJ2-7, with D unclear. This CDR3 has 15 amino acids. Germline V gene lookup returns CDR1 MNHEY and CDR2 SMNVEV (reference sequence). Trimming pared 4 bases from V and 4 bases from J, leaving 17 bases between. As DNA, the CDR3 is TGTGCCAGCAGTTACAGTTCCATGGATCCATACGAGCAGTACTTC. This codes for CASSYSSMDPYEQYF.

The V and J genes are TRBV7-9 and TRBJ2-2, with TRBD1 identical over 10 bases. The CDR3 has 15 amino acids. CDR1 and CDR2 (germline): SEHNR, FQNEAQ (reference sequence). V gave up 6 bases and J gave up 5 bases; unmatched junction bases: 6. The CDR3 DNA reads TGTGCCAGCAGTCCCGGGACAGGGGTTACCGGGGAGCTGTTTTTT. Translation gives CASSPGTGVTGELFF.